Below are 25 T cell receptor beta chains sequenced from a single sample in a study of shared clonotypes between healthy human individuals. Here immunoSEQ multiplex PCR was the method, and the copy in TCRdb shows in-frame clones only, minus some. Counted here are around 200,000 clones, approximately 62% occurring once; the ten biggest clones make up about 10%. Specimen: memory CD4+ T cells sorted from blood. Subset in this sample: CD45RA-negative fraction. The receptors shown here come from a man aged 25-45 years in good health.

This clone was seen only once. The CDR3 DNA reads TGTGCCAGCAGTTTACACTATGGCTACACCTTC. Translation gives CASSLHYGYTF. This chain links TRBV28 with TRBJ1-2, with D unresolved. Trimming stripped 2 bases from V and 3 bases from J, with 1 base between. Germline loops: CDR1 MDHEN, CDR2 SYDVKM. This CDR3 is built from 11 residues.

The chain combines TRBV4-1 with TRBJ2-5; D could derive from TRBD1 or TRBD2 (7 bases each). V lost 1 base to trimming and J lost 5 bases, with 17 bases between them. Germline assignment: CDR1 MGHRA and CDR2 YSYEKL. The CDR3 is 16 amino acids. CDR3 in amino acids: CASSQVIPGGGETQYF. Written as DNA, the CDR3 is TGCGCCAGCAGCCAAGTGATCCCAGGGGGGGGTGAGACCCAGTACTTC.

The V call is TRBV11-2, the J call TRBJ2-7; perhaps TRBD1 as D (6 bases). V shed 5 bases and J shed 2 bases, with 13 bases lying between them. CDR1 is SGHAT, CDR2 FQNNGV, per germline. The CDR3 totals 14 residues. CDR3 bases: TGTGCCAGCAGCCCAGGGGCGCGGACCTACGAGCAGTACTTC. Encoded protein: CASSPGARTYEQYF.

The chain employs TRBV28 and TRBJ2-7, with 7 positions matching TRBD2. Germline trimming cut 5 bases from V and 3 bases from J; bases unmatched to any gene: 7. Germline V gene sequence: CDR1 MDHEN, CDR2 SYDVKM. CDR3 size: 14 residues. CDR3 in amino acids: CASSRAGAGYEQYF. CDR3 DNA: TGTGCCAGCAGTCGCGCGGGAGCAGGCTACGAGCAGTACTTC.

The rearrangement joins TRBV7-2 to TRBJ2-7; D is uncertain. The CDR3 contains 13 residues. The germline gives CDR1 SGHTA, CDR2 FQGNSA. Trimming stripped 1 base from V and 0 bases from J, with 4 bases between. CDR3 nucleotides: TGTGCCAGCAGCTTAGACTTCTCCTACGAGCAGTACTTC. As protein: CASSLDFSYEQYF.

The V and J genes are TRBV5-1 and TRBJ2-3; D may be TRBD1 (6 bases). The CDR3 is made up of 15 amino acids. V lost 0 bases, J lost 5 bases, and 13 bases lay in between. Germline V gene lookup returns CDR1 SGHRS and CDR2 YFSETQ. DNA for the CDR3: TGCGCCAGCAGCTTGGGGGCAGGGGCAATAGATACGCAGTATTTT. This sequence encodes CASSLGAGAIDTQYF.

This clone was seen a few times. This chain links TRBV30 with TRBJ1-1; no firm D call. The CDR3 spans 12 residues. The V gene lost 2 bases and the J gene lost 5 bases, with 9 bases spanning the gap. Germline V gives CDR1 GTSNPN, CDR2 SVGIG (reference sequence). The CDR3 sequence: CAWSRTATEAFF. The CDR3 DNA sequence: TGTGCCTGGAGTCGAACTGCGACTGAAGCTTTCTTT.

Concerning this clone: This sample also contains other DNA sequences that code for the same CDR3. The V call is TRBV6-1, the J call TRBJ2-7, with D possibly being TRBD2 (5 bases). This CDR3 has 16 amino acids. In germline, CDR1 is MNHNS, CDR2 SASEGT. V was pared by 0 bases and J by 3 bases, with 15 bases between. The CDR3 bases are TGTGCCAGCAGTGAAGCGCTTCTGGACTCCGACTACGAGCAGTACTTC. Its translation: CASSEALLDSDYEQYF.

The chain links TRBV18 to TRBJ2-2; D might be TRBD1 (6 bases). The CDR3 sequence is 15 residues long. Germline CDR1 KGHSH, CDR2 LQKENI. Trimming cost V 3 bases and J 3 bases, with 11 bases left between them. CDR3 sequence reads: CASSPTGLDTGELFF. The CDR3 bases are TGTGCCAGCTCACCTACAGGGTTGGACACCGGGGAGCTGTTTTTT. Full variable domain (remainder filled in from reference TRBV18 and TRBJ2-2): NAGVMQNPRHLVRRRGQEARLRCSPMKGHSHVYWYRQLPEEGLKFMVYLQKENIIDESGMPKERFSAEFPKEGPSILRIQQVVRGDSAAYFCASSPTGLDTGELFFGEGSRLTVL.

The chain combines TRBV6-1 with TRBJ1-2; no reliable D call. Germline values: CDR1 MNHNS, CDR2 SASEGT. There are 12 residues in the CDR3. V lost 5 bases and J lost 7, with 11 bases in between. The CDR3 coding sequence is TGTGCCAGCAGTAAGCGGACGAGTGGCTACACCTTC. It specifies CASSKRTSGYTF.

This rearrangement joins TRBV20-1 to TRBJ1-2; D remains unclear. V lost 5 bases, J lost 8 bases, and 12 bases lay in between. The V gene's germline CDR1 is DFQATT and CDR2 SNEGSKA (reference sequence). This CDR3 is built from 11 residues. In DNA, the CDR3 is TGCAGTGCTGAAATTAGAGACGGCTACACCTTC. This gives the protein CSAEIRDGYTF.

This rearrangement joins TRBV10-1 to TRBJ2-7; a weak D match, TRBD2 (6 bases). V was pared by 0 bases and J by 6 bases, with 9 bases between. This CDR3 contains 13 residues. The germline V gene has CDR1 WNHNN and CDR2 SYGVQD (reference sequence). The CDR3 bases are TGCGCCAGCAGTGAGTCGCGGAGGGCCGAGCAGTACTTC. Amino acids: CASSESRRAEQYF.

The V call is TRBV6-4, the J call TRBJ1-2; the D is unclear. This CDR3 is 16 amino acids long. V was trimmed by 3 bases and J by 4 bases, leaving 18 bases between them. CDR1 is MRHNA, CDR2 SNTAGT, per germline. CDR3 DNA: TGTGCCAGCAGTGAAGTAACACACGGAAAGACCTATGGCTACACCTTC. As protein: CASSEVTHGKTYGYTF.

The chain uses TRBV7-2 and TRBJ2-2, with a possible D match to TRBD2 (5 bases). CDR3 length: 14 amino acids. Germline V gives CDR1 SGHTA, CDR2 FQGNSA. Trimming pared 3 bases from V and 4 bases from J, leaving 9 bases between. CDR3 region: CASSLGGSTGELFF. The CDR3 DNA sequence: TGTGCCAGCAGCTTGGGCGGGTCCACCGGGGAGCTGTTTTTT.

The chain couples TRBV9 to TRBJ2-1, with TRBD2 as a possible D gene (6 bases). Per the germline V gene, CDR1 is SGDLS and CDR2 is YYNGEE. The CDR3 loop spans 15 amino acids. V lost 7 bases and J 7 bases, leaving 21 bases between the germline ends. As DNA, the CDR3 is TGTGCCAGCTCGGCATCGGGGGAGGTCGGTAATGAGCAGTTCTTC. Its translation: CASSASGEVGNEQFF.

DNA for the CDR3: TGTGCCAGCAGCCTTACCAGCGGGAGGGCCGATGAGCAGTTCTTC. Its translation is CASSLTSGRADEQFF. V is TRBV9 and J is TRBJ2-1; TRBD2 matches 10 bases. The ends lost 4 bases at V and 8 bases at J; junction bases unmatched: 9. This CDR3 region has 15 residues. Germline CDR1 is SGDLS and CDR2 is YYNGEE. Full variable domain (missing parts from reference TRBV9 and TRBJ2-1): DSGVTQTPKHLITATGQRVTLRCSPRSGDLSVYWYQQSLDQGLQFLIQYYNGEERAKGNILERFSAQQFPDLHSELNLSSLELGDSALYFCASSLTSGRADEQFFGPGTRLTVL.

In nucleotides, the CDR3 is TGCGCCAGCAGCTTAAGAGCGCGGACGATTCGGCAGGGGATGAACACTGAAGCTTTCTTT. Translating it yields CASSLRARTIRQGMNTEAFF. This sequence joins TRBV5-1 and TRBJ1-1; possible D gene TRBD1, 6 bases. CDR1 and CDR2 (germline): SGHRS, YFSETQ. The CDR3 length is 20 residues. Trimming left V 2 bases short and J 0 bases short, with 26 bases between. Full variable domain (remainder filled in from reference TRBV5-1 and TRBJ1-1): KAGVTQTPRYLIKTRGQQVTLSCSPISGHRSVSWYQQTPGQGLQFLFEYFSETQRNKGNFPGRFSGRQFSNSRSEMNVSTLELGDSALYLCASSLRARTIRQGMNTEAFFGQGTRLTVV.

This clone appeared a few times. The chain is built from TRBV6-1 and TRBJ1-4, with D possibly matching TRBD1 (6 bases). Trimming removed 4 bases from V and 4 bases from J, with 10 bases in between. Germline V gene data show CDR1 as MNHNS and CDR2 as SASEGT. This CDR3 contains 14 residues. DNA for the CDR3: TGTGCCAGCAGTGGACAGGTGATTAATGAAAAACTGTTTTTT. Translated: CASSGQVINEKLFF.

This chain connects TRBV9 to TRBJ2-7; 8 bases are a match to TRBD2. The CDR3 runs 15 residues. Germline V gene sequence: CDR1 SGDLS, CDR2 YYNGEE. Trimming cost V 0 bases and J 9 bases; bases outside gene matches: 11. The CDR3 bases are TGTGCCAGCAGCGTAGGAGGACTAGCTCCCCTGAGGCAGTACTTC. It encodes CASSVGGLAPLRQYF.

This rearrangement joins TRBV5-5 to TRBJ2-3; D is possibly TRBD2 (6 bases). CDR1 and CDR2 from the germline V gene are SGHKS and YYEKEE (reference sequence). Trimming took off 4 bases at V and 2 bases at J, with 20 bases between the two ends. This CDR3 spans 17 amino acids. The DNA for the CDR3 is TGTGCCAGCAGCCTCCGCTTTGGAGGGGATATCACAGATACGCAGTATTTT. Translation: CASSLRFGGDITDTQYF.

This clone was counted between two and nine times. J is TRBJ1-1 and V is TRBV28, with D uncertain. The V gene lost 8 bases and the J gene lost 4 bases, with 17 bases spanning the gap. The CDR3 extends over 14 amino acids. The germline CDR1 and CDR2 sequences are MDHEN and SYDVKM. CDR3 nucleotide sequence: TGTGCCAGCGTCCTGGGCAGAAGTGTCACTGAAGCTTTCTTT. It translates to CASVLGRSVTEAFF.

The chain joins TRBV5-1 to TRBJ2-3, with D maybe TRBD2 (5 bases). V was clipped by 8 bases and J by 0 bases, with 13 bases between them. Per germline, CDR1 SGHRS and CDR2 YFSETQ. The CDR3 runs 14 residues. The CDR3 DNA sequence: TGCGCCAGTTGGCCCGGACTTAGCACAGATACGCAGTATTTT. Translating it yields CASWPGLSTDTQYF.

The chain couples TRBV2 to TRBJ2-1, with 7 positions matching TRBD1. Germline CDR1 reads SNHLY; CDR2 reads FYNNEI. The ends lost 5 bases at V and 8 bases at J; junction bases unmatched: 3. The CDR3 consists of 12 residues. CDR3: CASSRQGYEQFF. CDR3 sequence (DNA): TGTGCCAGCAGTAGACAGGGCTATGAGCAGTTCTTC.

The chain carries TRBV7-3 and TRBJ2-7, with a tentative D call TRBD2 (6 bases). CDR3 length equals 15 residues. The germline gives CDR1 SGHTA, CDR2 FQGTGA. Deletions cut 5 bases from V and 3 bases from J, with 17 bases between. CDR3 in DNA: TGTGCCAGCAGCCGATCCGGGACTCCGAGCTACGAGCAGTACTTC. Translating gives CASSRSGTPSYEQYF.

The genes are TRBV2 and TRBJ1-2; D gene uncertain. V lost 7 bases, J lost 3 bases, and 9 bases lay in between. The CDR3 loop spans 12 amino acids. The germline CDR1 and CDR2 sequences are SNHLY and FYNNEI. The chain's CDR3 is CASMKGDYGYTF. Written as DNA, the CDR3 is TGTGCCAGCATGAAGGGTGACTATGGCTACACCTTC.